This TCR beta chain was sequenced for a study of T-cell memory formation after mild COVID-19. Looking at the study overall: Among the donors, TCR clusters were largely specific to each donor.

5'RACE primed from the constant segment yielded TCR alpha and TCR beta cDNA libraries bearing sample barcodes and UMIs. Via MiXCR, TCRdb re-called the 5' RACE reads, giving one row per CDR3 protein. The sample records a few hundred thousand distinct CDR3 sequences, approximately 15% being singletons. Study observations and caveats: Day 15 to 85 contractors were CD4/CD8 balanced; later expanders leaned CD4+. Memory from before infection featured some responding clones, which suggests cross-reactive memory joined.

In this sample, this clonotype turned up a few times. Its antigen is still unknown. This receptor was obtained from a man aged 18-30 years who had mild COVID-19 (a few samples of this study predate the infection). Cell type and time point are not known. The sequencing input was PBMCs or a T cell subset sorted from them (not recorded which).

CDR3 region: CASTMSSYNEQFF. CDR3 nucleotides: TGTGCCAGCACGATGAGCTCCTACAATGAGCAGTTCTTC. The chain couples TRBV12-3 or TRBV12-4 to TRBJ2-1; D remains unclear. This CDR3 comprises 13 residues. Trimming pared 7 bases from V and 0 bases from J, leaving 7 bases between.